Below, 32 T cell receptor beta chains from the same sample are listed, as sequenced in a study of blood T cell repertoires in COVID-19. Measured with immunoSEQ multiplex PCR; TCRdb has only the in-frame clones, and not every one. The sample carries under 30,000 clones, under 95% recorded once. The sequencing sample was made of peripheral blood. These receptors originate from a woman between 50 and 59 years old with active COVID-19.

The genes are TRBV5-1 and TRBJ1-3, with D uncertain. Deletions cut 4 bases from V and 2 bases from J, with 10 bases between. The germline V gene encodes CDR1 SGHRS and CDR2 YFSETQ. The CDR3 is 14 residues long. The CDR3 DNA reads as TGCGCCAGCAGCCCTTGGGAGCCTGGAAACACCATATATTTT. This sequence encodes CASSPWEPGNTIYF.

The chain has TRBV2 and TRBJ2-7; 10 bases align to TRBD2. The V gene end was trimmed by 0 bases and the J gene end by 5 bases; junction bases not matched to a gene: 4. Germline CDR1 reads SNHLY; CDR2 reads FYNNEI. The CDR3 consists of 15 residues. CDR3 sequence: CASSEALAGVNEQYF. The CDR3 nucleotides are TGTGCCAGCAGTGAAGCGCTAGCGGGAGTAAACGAGCAGTACTTC.

V is TRBV7-9 and J is TRBJ1-1; TRBD1 might be the D (6 bases). This CDR3 has 15 amino acids. Germline lookup yields CDR1 SEHNR and CDR2 FQNEAQ (reference sequence). V was clipped by 5 bases and J by 4 bases, with 17 bases between them. CDR3 bases: TGTGCCAGCAGCCCCCAAACAGGGAGTGGCACTGAAGCTTTCTTT. It encodes CASSPQTGSGTEAFF.

V is TRBV10-2 and J is TRBJ1-5; 7 nucleotides match TRBD1. The CDR3 runs 14 residues. V shed 4 bases and J 3 bases; nucleotides not matched to a gene: 3. Germline loops: CDR1 WSHSY, CDR2 SAAADI. The CDR3: CASSGGTVNQPQHF. The CDR3, as DNA: TGCGCCAGCAGTGGCGGGACAGTCAATCAGCCCCAGCATTTT.

The J gene is TRBJ2-1, the V gene TRBV6-5, with 9 bases that match TRBD1. Germline-derived CDR1 and CDR2 are MNHEY and SVGAGI. Losses at the gene ends were 8 bases for V and 4 bases for J; bases not matched to a gene: 6. The CDR3 spans 14 residues. CDR3: CASPGQGIYNEQFF. The CDR3 DNA sequence: TGTGCCAGCCCCGGACAGGGGATATACAATGAGCAGTTCTTC.

The chain has TRBV11-2 and TRBJ1-6; D unresolved. CDR1 is SGHAT, CDR2 FQNNGV, per germline. V was pared by 6 bases and J by 6 bases, with 12 bases between. The CDR3 has 14 amino acids. The CDR3 DNA reads as TGTGCCAGCAGTTTTCCTGGAGGTAATTCACCCCTCCACTTT. The encoded protein is CASSFPGGNSPLHF.

V is TRBV4-1 and J is TRBJ1-2; D not resolved. Germline V gene data show CDR1 as MGHRA and CDR2 as YSYEKL. V was pared by 0 bases and J by 8 bases, with 13 bases between. The CDR3 is 14 amino acids. This CDR3 is CASSQDRNLRGYTF. The CDR3, as DNA: TGCGCCAGCAGCCAAGATAGAAACCTCCGGGGCTACACCTTC.

This rearrangement joins TRBV11-3 to TRBJ2-1, with D tentatively TRBD2 (6 bases). V was shortened by 1 base and J by 6 bases, with 7 bases between the two germline ends. Germline CDR1 is SGHNT and CDR2 is YENEEA. The CDR3 sequence is 13 residues long. The CDR3 loop reads CASSLVGGNEQFF. CDR3 DNA sequence: TGTGCCAGCAGCTTAGTGGGGGGCAATGAGCAGTTCTTC.

The chain carries TRBV6-5 and TRBJ1-2; D may be TRBD1 (6 bases). The V gene's germline CDR1 is MNHEY and CDR2 SVGAGI. Trimming left V 5 bases short and J 0 bases short, with 10 bases between. This CDR3 has 14 amino acids. CDR3: CASSRTATNYGYTF. CDR3 DNA: TGTGCCAGCAGTCGGACAGCTACTAACTATGGCTACACCTTC.

The chain has TRBV11-2 and TRBJ1-2; 7 nucleotides agree with TRBD1. The J segment lost 7 bases and the V segment lost 0 bases, leaving 2 bases of the junction unmatched. Per germline, CDR1 SGHAT and CDR2 FQNNGV. The CDR3 consists of 13 residues. This chain's CDR3 is CASSLERGPGYTF. The DNA of the CDR3 is TGTGCCAGCAGCTTAGAGAGGGGGCCTGGCTACACCTTC.

The rearrangement uses TRBV4-1 and TRBJ1-3; TRBD1 matches 7 bases. This CDR3 is 15 amino acids long. V shed 2 bases and J 6 bases; nucleotides not matched to a gene: 7. Germline CDR1 MGHRA, CDR2 YSYEKL. The CDR3 here is CASSQRTGVVNTIYF. The CDR3 DNA reads TGCGCCAGCAGCCAACGAACAGGGGTGGTAAACACCATATATTTT.

The rearrangement uses TRBV7-9 and TRBJ1-1; 9 bases agree with TRBD1. The CDR3 totals 15 residues. Trimming at V came to 5 bases and at J to 5 bases, leaving 9 bases not matched to a gene. The V gene's germline CDR1 is SEHNR and CDR2 FQNEAQ (reference sequence). The CDR3 DNA reads TGTGCCAGCAGCCATACCGACAGGGGGTCGACTGAAGCTTTCTTT. Its translation: CASSHTDRGSTEAFF.

The chain employs TRBV27 and TRBJ2-3; the D gene is possibly TRBD2 (6 bases). Trimming shortened V by 5 bases and J by 10 bases, and 16 bases separated the two germline ends. Germline CDR1 and CDR2: MNHEY and SMNVEV (reference sequence). The CDR3 totals 13 residues. The CDR3 spells CASSPFVSGAQYF. The CDR3 nucleotides read TGTGCCAGCAGTCCCTTCGTCTCGGGGGCGCAGTATTTT.

This sequence joins TRBV10-1 and TRBJ2-3; a weak D match, TRBD2 (6 bases). Trimming took off 4 bases at V and 1 base at J, with 9 bases between the two ends. Germline V gene lookup returns CDR1 WNHNN and CDR2 SYGVQD (reference sequence). The CDR3 has 14 residues. The CDR3 region is CASSAGEGTDTQYF. As DNA, the CDR3 is TGCGCCAGCAGTGCGGGGGAGGGCACAGATACGCAGTATTTT.

This chain links TRBV7-2 with TRBJ2-1; TRBD2 agrees at 7 bases. CDR3 length: 13 amino acids. The J segment lost 7 bases and the V segment lost 3 bases, leaving 3 bases of the junction unmatched. Germline-derived CDR1 and CDR2 are SGHTA and FQGNSA. For the CDR3, the DNA is TGTGCCAGCAGCTTGACTAGCTTTAATGAGCAGTTCTTC. It translates to CASSLTSFNEQFF.

This chain joins TRBV5-6 and TRBJ1-1; TRBD1 aligns across 10 bases. The CDR3 extends over 15 amino acids. V lost 2 bases, J lost 3 bases, and 4 bases stayed unmatched. Per the germline V gene, CDR1 is SGHDT and CDR2 is YYEEEE. This CDR3 reads CASSFLGTGDTEAFF. As DNA, the CDR3 is TGTGCCAGCAGCTTTTTAGGGACAGGGGACACTGAAGCTTTCTTT. The variable domain in full, completed from reference TRBV5-6 and TRBJ1-1, reads DAGVTQSPTHLIKTRGQQVTLRCSPKSGHDTVSWYQQALGQGPQFIFQYYEEEERQRGNFPDRFSGHQFPNYSSELNVNALLLGDSALYLCASSFLGTGDTEAFFGQGTRLTVV.

The V call is TRBV5-1, the J call TRBJ2-6; 9 nucleotides align to TRBD1. CDR1 is SGHRS and CDR2 is YFSETQ in the germline V gene. This CDR3 contains 16 residues. V was pared by 4 bases and J by 2 bases, with 4 bases of the junction left unmatched. The CDR3 bases are TGCGCCAGCAGCCCCAGGGACAGGGCTGGGGCCAACGTCCTGACTTTC. Translating gives CASSPRDRAGANVLTF.

The rearrangement joins TRBV27 to TRBJ1-1; TRBD1 might be the D (6 bases). CDR1 MNHEY and CDR2 SMNVEV come from the germline V gene (reference sequence). The CDR3 has 14 residues. V gave up 7 bases and J gave up 5 bases, with 17 bases separating them. The CDR3 sequence: CASTPAGAGTEAFF. For the CDR3, the DNA is TGTGCCAGCACCCCGGCGGGGGCGGGAACTGAAGCTTTCTTT.

The V gene is TRBV21-1, the J gene TRBJ1-2; the table assigns TRBD1, which was not confirmed against the DNA. TRBV21-1 represents a pseudogene. CDR3 length equals 16 residues. The CDR3 loop is CASSIRDSSATYGYTF. The CDR3 DNA follows: TGTGCCAGCAGCATCCGGGACAGTTCGGCCACTTATGGCTACACCTTC.

In nucleotides, the CDR3 is TGTGCCAGCAGCGGCCACCCTGGAGGGAACACTGAAGCTTTCTTT. This sequence encodes CASSGHPGGNTEAFF. This chain uses TRBV9 with TRBJ1-1; D is unclear. This CDR3 has 15 residues. CDR1 and CDR2 (germline): SGDLS, YYNGEE. Trimming cost V 3 bases and J 1 base, with 13 bases left between them. The whole variable domain, remainder taken from reference TRBV9 and TRBJ1-1, is DSGVTQTPKHLITATGQRVTLRCSPRSGDLSVYWYQQSLDQGLQFLIQYYNGEERAKGNILERFSAQQFPDLHSELNLSSLELGDSALYFCASSGHPGGNTEAFFGQGTRLTVV.

The chain carries TRBV6-2 or TRBV6-3 and TRBJ2-2; D remains unclear. This CDR3 contains 15 residues. Germline CDR1 is MNHEY and CDR2 is SVGEGT. V dropped 0 bases and J dropped 6 bases, with 11 bases sitting between them. CDR3 sequence reads: CASSYSSQAAGELFF. As DNA, the CDR3 is TGTGCCAGCAGTTACTCGAGTCAGGCCGCCGGGGAGCTGTTTTTT.

The chain links TRBV28 to TRBJ1-3; D is unresolved. CDR3 size: 15 residues. The germline CDR1 and CDR2 sequences are MDHEN and SYDVKM. Between the trimmed V and J ends, which lost 6 bases and 2 bases, there was a span of 14 bases. Written as DNA, the CDR3 is TGTGCCAGCAGCTCCCCCGGAGGGCCTGGAAACACCATATATTTT. Its translation is CASSSPGGPGNTIYF. The whole variable domain, filled in from reference TRBV28 and TRBJ1-3, reads DVKVTQSSRYLVKRTGEKVFLECVQDMDHENMFWYRQDPGLGLRLIYFSYDVKMKEKGDIPEGYSVSREKKERFSLILESASTNQTSMYLCASSSPGGPGNTIYFGEGSWLTVV.

The V call is TRBV29-1, the J call TRBJ1-2, with D perhaps matching TRBD1 (6 bases). This CDR3 has 12 amino acids. Trimming stripped 4 bases from V and 8 bases from J, with 14 bases between. CDR1 SQVTM and CDR2 ANQGSEA come from the germline V gene. The CDR3: CSVVGQPRGYTF. As DNA, the CDR3 is TGCAGCGTTGTTGGACAGCCTAGGGGCTACACCTTC.

The chain uses TRBV19 and TRBJ2-2; 8 bases are a match to TRBD1. CDR1 is LNHDA and CDR2 is SQIVND in the germline V gene (reference sequence). The V gene end was trimmed by 5 bases and the J gene end by 5 bases; junction bases not matched to a gene: 1. The CDR3 runs 13 residues. The CDR3 here is CASSRTGTGELFF. Here the CDR3 DNA reads TGTGCCAGTAGTCGGACAGGGACCGGGGAGCTGTTTTTT.

The chain carries TRBV6-5 and TRBJ2-3; 10 bases are a match to TRBD1. V gave up 7 bases and J gave up 0 bases; unmatched junction bases: 4. CDR1 is MNHEY, CDR2 SVGAGI, per germline. The CDR3 is 15 amino acids. The CDR3, as DNA: TGTGCCAGCAAGATGGACAGGGGGAGCACAGATACGCAGTATTTT. Amino acid sequence: CASKMDRGSTDTQYF.

The genes are TRBV2 and TRBJ2-2, with TRBD2 matching 13 bases. CDR1 is SNHLY and CDR2 is FYNNEI in the germline V gene. V gave up 6 bases and J gave up 6 bases; unmatched junction bases: 1. CDR3 length: 14 residues. The CDR3 loop reads CASRGTSGAGELFF. The DNA for the CDR3 is TGTGCCAGCAGGGGGACTAGCGGGGCCGGGGAGCTGTTTTTT. Combining the CDR3 with reference TRBV2 and TRBJ2-2 gives the whole variable domain EPEVTQTPSHQVTQMGQEVILRCVPISNHLYFYWYRQILGQKVEFLVSFYNNEISEKSEIFDDQFSVERPDGSNFTLKIRSTKLEDSAMYFCASRGTSGAGELFFGEGSRLTVL.

The rearrangement links TRBV5-1 to TRBJ2-3, with 8 bases fitting TRBD2. The CDR3 length is 17 residues. With V trimmed by 0 bases and J by 1 base, 7 bases remained unmatched. Germline loops: CDR1 SGHRS, CDR2 YFSETQ. CDR3 sequence (DNA): TGCGCCAGCAGCTTGGGGGCCGGGGGGGCCGGCACAGATACGCAGTATTTT. Translation: CASSLGAGGAGTDTQYF.

The rearrangement links TRBV12-3 or TRBV12-4 to TRBJ1-1; the D gene is possibly TRBD1 (6 bases). V was pared by 5 bases and J by 1 base, with 8 bases between. This CDR3 is built from 13 residues. Here the CDR3 reads CASSMGQNTEAFF. DNA of the CDR3: TGTGCCAGCAGTATGGGACAGAACACTGAAGCTTTCTTT.

This clone appeared once. The chain has TRBV9 and TRBJ1-4; no reliable D call. Deletions cut 0 bases from V and 0 bases from J, with 6 bases between. This CDR3 is built from 15 residues. Per germline, CDR1 SGDLS and CDR2 YYNGEE. The CDR3 sequence is CASSVGLPTNEKLFF. CDR3 sequence (DNA): TGTGCCAGCAGCGTAGGTCTACCAACTAATGAAAAACTGTTTTTT.

This clone appeared a few times. This sequence joins TRBV28 and TRBJ2-1; 11 bases fit TRBD2. The CDR3 length is 16 residues. V trimming: 3 bases; J trimming: 5 bases; junction bases outside the gene matches: 6. Germline-derived CDR1 and CDR2 are MDHEN and SYDVKM. DNA of the CDR3: TGTGCCAGCAGTTTTATCCTAGCGGGGGGTGACAATGAGCAGTTCTTC. It specifies CASSFILAGGDNEQFF.

The chain combines TRBV5-1 with TRBJ2-6; D unclear. Per germline, CDR1 SGHRS and CDR2 YFSETQ. The V and J ends lost 2 bases and 2 bases respectively, with 5 bases between them. The CDR3 loop spans 14 amino acids. CDR3 DNA: TGCGCCAGCAGCTTTGACACTGGGGCCAACGTCCTGACTTTC. This translates into CASSFDTGANVLTF.

The chain employs TRBV5-1 and TRBJ1-1; D unresolved. The V end was cut by 0 bases, the J end by 5 bases, with 11 bases between. The CDR3 is made up of 14 amino acids. Germline V gene data show CDR1 as SGHRS and CDR2 as YFSETQ. CDR3 nucleotides: TGCGCCAGCAGCTTGGGTCAGGTCGGTACTGAAGCTTTCTTT. It translates to CASSLGQVGTEAFF.